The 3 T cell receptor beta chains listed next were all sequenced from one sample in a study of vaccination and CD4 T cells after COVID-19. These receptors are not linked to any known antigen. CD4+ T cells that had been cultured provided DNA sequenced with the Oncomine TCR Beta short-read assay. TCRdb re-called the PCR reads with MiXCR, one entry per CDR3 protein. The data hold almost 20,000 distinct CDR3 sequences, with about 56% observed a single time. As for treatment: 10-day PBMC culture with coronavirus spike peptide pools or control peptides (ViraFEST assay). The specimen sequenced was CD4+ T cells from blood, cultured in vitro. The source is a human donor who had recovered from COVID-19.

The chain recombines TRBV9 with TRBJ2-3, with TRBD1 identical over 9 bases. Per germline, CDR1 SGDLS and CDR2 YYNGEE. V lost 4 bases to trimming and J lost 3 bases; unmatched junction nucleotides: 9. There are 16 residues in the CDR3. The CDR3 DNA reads TGTGCCAGCAGCACCACTGGGACAGGGATAACAGATACGCAGTATTTT. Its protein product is CASSTTGTGITDTQYF.

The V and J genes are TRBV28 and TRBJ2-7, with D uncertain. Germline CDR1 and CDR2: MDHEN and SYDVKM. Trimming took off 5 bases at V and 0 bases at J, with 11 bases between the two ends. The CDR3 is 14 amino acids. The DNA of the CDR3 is TGTGCCAGCAGTCCCCCCCCAAGCTCCTACGAGCAGTACTTC. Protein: CASSPPPSSYEQYF.

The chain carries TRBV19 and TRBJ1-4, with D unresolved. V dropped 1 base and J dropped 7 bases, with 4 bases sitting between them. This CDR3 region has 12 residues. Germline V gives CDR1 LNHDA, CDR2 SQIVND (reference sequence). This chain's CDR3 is CASSIVSEKLFF. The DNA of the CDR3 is TGTGCCAGTAGTATAGTTAGTGAAAAACTGTTTTTT.